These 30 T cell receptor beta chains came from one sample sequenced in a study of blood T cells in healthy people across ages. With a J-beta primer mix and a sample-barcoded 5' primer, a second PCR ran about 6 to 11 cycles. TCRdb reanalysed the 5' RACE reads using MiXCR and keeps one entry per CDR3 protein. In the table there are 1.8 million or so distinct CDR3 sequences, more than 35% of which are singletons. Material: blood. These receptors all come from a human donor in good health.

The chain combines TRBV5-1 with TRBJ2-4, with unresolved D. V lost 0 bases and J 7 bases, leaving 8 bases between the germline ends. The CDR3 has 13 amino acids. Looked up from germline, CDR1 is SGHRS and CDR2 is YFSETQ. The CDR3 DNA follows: TGCGCCAGCAGCTTGGGGCCCGGTAACATTCAGTACTTC. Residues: CASSLGPGNIQYF.

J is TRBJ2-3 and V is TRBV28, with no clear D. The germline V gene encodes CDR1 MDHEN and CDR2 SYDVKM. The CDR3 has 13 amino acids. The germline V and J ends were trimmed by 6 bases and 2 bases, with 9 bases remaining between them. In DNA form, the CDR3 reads TGTGCCAGCAGGGAGCACACCACAGATACGCAGTATTTT. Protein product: CASREHTTDTQYF.

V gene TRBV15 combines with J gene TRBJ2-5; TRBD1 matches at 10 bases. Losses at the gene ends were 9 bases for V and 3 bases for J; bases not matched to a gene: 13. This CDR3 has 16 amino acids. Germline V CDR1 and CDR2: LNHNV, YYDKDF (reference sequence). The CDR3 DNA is TGTGCCACGGGATCGACAGGGGGCGTCGGCAAAGAGACCCAGTACTTC. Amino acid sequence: CATGSTGGVGKETQYF.

The CDR3 DNA reads TGCAGTGCTGGCGGGACTAGCAATGTAGTAGATACGCAGTATTTT. As protein: CSAGGTSNVVDTQYF. The chain has TRBV20-1 and TRBJ2-3, with TRBD2 matching over 9 bases. This CDR3 has 15 amino acids. The trim removed 5 bases at V and 5 bases at J, leaving 11 bases unmatched. Germline lookup yields CDR1 DFQATT and CDR2 SNEGSKA (reference sequence).

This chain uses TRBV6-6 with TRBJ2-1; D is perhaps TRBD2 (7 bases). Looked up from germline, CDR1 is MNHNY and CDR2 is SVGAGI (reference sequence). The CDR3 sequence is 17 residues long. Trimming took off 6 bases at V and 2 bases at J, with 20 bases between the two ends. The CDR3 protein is CASSLTEGGGTYNEQFF. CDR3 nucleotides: TGTGCCAGCAGCCTTACGGAGGGGGGGGGGACCTACAATGAGCAGTTCTTC.

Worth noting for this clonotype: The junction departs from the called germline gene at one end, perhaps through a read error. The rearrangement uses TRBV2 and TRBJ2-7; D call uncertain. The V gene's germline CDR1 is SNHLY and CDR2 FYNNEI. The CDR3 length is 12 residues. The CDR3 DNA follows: TGTGCCAGCAGGGAAGGGTTGAGCGAGCAGTACTTC. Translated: CASREGLSEQYF.

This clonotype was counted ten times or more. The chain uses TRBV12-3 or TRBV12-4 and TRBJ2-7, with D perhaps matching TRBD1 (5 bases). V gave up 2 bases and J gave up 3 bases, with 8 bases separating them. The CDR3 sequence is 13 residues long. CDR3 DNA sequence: TGTGCCAGCAGTTTAAGGGGTATCTACGAGCAGTACTTC. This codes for CASSLRGIYEQYF.

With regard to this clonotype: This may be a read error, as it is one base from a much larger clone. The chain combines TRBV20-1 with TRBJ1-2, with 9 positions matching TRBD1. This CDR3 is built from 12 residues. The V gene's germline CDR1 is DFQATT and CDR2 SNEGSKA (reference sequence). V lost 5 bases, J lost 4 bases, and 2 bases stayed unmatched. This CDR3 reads CSAPQGAYGYTF. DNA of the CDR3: TGCAGTGCTCCACAGGGGGCCTATGGCTACACCTTC.

The CDR3 DNA reads as TGTGCCAGCAGTGAAAGGGGACAGGGGACTGTGGCTTTCTTT. Encoded protein: CASSERGQGTVAFF. V gene TRBV6-1 combines with J gene TRBJ1-1, with TRBD1 identical over 10 bases. Germline CDR1 MNHNS, CDR2 SASEGT. Trimming cost V 2 bases and J 11 bases; bases outside gene matches: 8. The CDR3 totals 14 residues.

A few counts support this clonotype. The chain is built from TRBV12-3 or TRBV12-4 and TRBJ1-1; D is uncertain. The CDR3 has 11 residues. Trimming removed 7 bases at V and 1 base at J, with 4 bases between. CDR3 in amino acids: CASIGNTEAFF. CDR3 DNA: TGTGCCAGCATCGGGAACACTGAAGCTTTCTTT.

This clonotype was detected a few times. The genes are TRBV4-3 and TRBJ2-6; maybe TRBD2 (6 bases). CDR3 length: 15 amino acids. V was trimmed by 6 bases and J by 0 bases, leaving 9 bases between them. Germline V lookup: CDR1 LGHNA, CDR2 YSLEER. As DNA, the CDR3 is TGCGCCAGCAGGTTCGGGGGCTCTGGGGCCAACGTCCTGACTTTC. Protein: CASRFGGSGANVLTF.

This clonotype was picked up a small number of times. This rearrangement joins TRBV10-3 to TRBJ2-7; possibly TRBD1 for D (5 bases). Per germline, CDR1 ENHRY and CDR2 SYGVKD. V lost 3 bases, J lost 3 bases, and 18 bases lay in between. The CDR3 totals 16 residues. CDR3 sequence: CAISDVSRQSNYEQYF. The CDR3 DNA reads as TGTGCCATCAGTGATGTGTCGAGACAGAGCAACTACGAGCAGTACTTC.

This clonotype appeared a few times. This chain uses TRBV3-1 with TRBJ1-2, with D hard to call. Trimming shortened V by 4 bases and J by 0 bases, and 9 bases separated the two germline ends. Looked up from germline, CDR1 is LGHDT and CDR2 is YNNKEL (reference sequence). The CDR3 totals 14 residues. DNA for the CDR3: TGTGCCAGCAGCCCCGCGCGACCTAACTATGGCTACACCTTC. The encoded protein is CASSPARPNYGYTF.

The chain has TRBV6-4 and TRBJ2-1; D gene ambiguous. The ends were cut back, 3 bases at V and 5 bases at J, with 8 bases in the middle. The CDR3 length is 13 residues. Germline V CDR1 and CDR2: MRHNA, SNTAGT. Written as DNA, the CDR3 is TGTGCCAGCAGTGAGGACGCCAACAATGAGCAGTTCTTC. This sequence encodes CASSEDANNEQFF.

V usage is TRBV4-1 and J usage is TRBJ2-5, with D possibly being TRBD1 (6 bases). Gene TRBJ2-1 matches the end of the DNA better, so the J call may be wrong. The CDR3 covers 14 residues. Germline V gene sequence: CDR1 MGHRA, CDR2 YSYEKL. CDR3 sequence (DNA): TGCGCCAGCAGCCTATGGACAGACCAAGAGACCCAGTTCTTC. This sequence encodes CASSLWTDQETQFF.

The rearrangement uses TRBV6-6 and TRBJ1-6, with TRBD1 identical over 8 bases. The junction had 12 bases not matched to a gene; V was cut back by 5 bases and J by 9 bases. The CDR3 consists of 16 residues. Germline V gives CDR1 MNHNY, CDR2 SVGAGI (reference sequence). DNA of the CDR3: TGTGCCAGCAGTAGCCCGCAGGGGGCTCTGACTTCACCCCTCCACTTT. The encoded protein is CASSSPQGALTSPLHF.

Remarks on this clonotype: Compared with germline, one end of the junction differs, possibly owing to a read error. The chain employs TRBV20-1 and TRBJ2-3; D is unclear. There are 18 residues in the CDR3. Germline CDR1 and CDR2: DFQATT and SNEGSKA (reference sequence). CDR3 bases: TGCGGTGCTAGAGAATATAATCGACCTTACCACTTCACAGATACGCAGTATTTT. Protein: CGAREYNRPYHFTDTQYF.

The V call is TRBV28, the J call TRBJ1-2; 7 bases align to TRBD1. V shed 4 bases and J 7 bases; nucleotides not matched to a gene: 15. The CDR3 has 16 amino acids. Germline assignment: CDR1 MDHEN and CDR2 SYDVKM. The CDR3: CASSSSAITGDSGYTF. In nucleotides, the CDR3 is TGTGCCAGCAGTTCTTCTGCCATTACAGGGGACAGTGGCTACACCTTC.

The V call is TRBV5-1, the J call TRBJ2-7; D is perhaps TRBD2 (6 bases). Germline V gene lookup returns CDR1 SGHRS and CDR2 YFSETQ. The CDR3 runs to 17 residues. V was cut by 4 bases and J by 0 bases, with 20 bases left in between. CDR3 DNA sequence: TGCGCCAGCAGCCCCTATTCCCGGGACTCGGGCTCCTACGAGCAGTACTTC. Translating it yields CASSPYSRDSGSYEQYF.

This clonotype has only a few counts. CDR3 region: CASRPPLYLTNYGYTF. As DNA, the CDR3 is TGTGCCAGCAGGCCTCCCTTATACTTAACTAACTATGGCTACACCTTC. V is TRBV6-5 and J is TRBJ1-2; D unclear. The CDR3 has 16 residues. Germline CDR1 reads MNHEY; CDR2 reads SVGAGI. V was clipped by 6 bases and J by 0 bases, with 17 bases between them.

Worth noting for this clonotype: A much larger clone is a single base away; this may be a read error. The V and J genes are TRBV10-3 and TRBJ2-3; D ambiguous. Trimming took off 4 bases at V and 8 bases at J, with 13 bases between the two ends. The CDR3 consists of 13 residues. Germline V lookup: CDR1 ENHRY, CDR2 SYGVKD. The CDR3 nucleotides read TGTGCCATCAGTGTTAAGGACCTGGGTACGCAGTATTTT. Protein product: CAISVKDLGTQYF.

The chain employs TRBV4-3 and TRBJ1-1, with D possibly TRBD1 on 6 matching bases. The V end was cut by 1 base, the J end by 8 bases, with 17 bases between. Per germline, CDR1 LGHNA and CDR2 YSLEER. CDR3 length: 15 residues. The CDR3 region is CASSQGTEGFGEAFF. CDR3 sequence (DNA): TGCGCCAGCAGCCAAGGGACAGAAGGGTTCGGGGAAGCTTTCTTT.

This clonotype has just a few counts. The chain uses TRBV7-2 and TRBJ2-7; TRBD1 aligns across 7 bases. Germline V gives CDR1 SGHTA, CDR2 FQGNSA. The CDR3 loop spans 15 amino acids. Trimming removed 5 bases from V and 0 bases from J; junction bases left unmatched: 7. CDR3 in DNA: TGTGCCAGCAGCGCGACAGGGAGAAGCTCCTACGAGCAGTACTTC. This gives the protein CASSATGRSSYEQYF.

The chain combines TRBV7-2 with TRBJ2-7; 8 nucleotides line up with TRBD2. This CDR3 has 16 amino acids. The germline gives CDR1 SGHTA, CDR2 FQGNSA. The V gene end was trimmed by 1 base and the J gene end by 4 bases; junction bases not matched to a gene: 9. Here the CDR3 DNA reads TGTGCCAGCAGCTTAGGGGCGGCCAGCGGGGGTTACGAGCAGTACTTC. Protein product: CASSLGAASGGYEQYF.

DNA of the CDR3: TGTGCCAGCACAGGGACAGGCTCCGGGCAGCCCCAGCATTTT. The encoded protein is CASTGTGSGQPQHF. The chain employs TRBV6-6 and TRBJ1-5; TRBD1 aligns across 8 bases. Trimming at V came to 7 bases and at J to 7 bases, leaving 9 bases not matched to a gene. The germline V gene has CDR1 MNHNY and CDR2 SVGAGI (reference sequence). CDR3 size: 14 residues.

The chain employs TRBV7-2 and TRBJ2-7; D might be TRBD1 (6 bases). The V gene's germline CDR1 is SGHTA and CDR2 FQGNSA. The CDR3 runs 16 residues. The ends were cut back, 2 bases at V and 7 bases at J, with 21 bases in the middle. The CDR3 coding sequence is TGTGCCAGCAGCTTACAGGGGACGGGCACCCACAATGAGCAGTACTTC. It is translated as CASSLQGTGTHNEQYF.

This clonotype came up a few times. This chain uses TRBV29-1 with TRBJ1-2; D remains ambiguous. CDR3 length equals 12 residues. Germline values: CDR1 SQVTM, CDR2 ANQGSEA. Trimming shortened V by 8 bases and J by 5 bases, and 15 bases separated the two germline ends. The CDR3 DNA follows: TGCAGCTTTCACGACGGCCTATATGGCTACACCTTC. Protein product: CSFHDGLYGYTF.

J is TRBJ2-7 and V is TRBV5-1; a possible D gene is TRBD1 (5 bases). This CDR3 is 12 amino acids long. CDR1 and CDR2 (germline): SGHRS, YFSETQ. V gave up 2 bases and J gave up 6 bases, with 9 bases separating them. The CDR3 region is CASSFRGTEQYF. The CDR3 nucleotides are TGCGCCAGCAGCTTTAGGGGTACCGAGCAGTACTTC.

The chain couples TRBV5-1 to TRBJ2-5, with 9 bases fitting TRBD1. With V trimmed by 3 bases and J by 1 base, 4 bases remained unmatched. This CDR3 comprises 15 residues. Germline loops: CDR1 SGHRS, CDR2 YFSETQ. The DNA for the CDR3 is TGCGCCAGCAGCTCAACAGGGGGCTTCCAAGAGACCCAGTACTTC. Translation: CASSSTGGFQETQYF.

As DNA, the CDR3 is TGTGCCAGCAGCCTATTTCTTGGCTACACCTTC. It codes for CASSLFLGYTF. The chain is built from TRBV12-3 or TRBV12-4 and TRBJ1-2; no clear D. V dropped 6 bases and J dropped 7 bases, with 9 bases sitting between them. This CDR3 has 11 residues.